This T cell receptor (beta chain) was sequenced for a study of technical replicates of blood from a few donors. Here immunoSEQ multiplex PCR was the method, and the copy in TCRdb shows in-frame clones only, minus some. Seen here are 65,000 to 85,000 clones, approximately 96% observed once, and the top ten hold approximately 0.3%. This receptor was obtained from a human donor in good health. The sample comprised T cells isolated from PBMCs.

As DNA, the CDR3 is TGTGCCAGCAGTCACTATCCCTACGAGCAGTACTTC. This translates into CASSHYPYEQYF. The chain links TRBV25-1 to TRBJ2-7; D is ambiguous. The V and J ends lost 5 bases and 2 bases respectively, with 7 bases between them. Germline V CDR1 and CDR2: MGHDK, SYGVNS. The CDR3 covers 12 residues.